Listed below are T cell receptor beta chains from one sample, sequenced in a study of T cells in localized non-small cell lung cancer. Some clones are missing from TCRdb's copy, which holds only in-frame ones; the method was immunoSEQ multiplex PCR. The data show approximately 67,000 clones, with 70% to 90% seen just once and approximately 12% held by the top ten. Specimen: peripheral blood, collected before any cancer treatment. The receptors were sampled from a female donor at least 60 years old with stage I lung adenocarcinoma. Both conserved end residues are part of each CDR3.

J | V | CDR3
TRBJ1-4 | TRBV9 | CASSDGGGIEKLFF
TRBJ2-1 | TRBV5-1 | CASSMGGSQNEQFF
TRBJ1-4 | TRBV9 | CASSVGGRYNEKLFF
TRBJ2-7 | TRBV5-8 | CASSLAGTGKDLQYF
TRBJ1-1 | TRBV6-5 | CASSPRQMRNTEAFF
TRBJ1-1 | TRBV5-1 | CASSLSAGGKTEAFF
TRBJ1-2 | TRBV7-9 | CASSLIGVGHGYTF
TRBJ2-3 | TRBV5-6 | CASSGIAGAVDTQYF
TRBJ2-7 | TRBV11-2 | CASSPLSRVSSYEQYF
TRBJ2-1 | TRBV9 | CASPSVGRAGIHQFF
TRBJ2-2 | TRBV5-1 | CASKGTFEETGELFF
TRBJ1-4 | TRBV7-2 | CASSLVSGSSEKLFF